A selection of T cell receptor beta chains follows, all from one sample in a study of persistence of HIV-infected CD4 T cells. Sequencing was performed with immunoSEQ multiplex PCR; in TCRdb, only in-frame clones are kept and a portion is missing. The sample yields just over 35,000 clones, under 90% seen once. These receptors' antigens are unknown. Material: cultured CD4+ T cells from PBMCs, obtained from a patient who received antiretroviral therapy. These receptors were collected from an adult with HIV. The donor label of this sample is uncertain. The conserved cysteine and the conserved F or W are not part of the CDR3 here. A row's size may be missing; if present it is once, few, many or a size class.

clone_size j_call v_call cdr3_length cdr3_aa
NA TRBJ1-4 TRBV19 12 ASTDRATNEKLF
once TRBJ2-3 TRBV18 14 ASVSGLFRTTDTQY
NA TRBJ1-4 TRBV10-1 14 ASRTAPGQGLEKLF
NA TRBJ1-5 TRBV18 14 ASSPTRQVSNQPQH
NA TRBJ1-4 TRBV5-1 12 ASSPRASDEKLF
NA TRBJ1-6 TRBV7-9 14 ASRIGGAGQNSPLH
few TRBJ2-4 TRBV19 20 ASSIGPQLPGQGMLAKNIQY
NA TRBJ2-2 TRBV18 14 ASSPYGTGDTGELF
few TRBJ1-3 TRBV10-3 12 AISEPRSGNTIY
NA TRBJ2-7 TRBV28 12 ASTAGGPSYEQY
NA TRBJ1-3 TRBV9 12 ASSSQALGNTIY
NA TRBJ1-4 TRBV5-1 14 ASSLAVGSYNEKLF
NA TRBJ2-7 TRBV10-1 11 ASSDGGRYEQY
NA TRBJ1-3 TRBV5-1 14 ASRHDRADSGNTIY
NA TRBJ1-1 TRBV7-9 13 ASTMGGGVHTEAF